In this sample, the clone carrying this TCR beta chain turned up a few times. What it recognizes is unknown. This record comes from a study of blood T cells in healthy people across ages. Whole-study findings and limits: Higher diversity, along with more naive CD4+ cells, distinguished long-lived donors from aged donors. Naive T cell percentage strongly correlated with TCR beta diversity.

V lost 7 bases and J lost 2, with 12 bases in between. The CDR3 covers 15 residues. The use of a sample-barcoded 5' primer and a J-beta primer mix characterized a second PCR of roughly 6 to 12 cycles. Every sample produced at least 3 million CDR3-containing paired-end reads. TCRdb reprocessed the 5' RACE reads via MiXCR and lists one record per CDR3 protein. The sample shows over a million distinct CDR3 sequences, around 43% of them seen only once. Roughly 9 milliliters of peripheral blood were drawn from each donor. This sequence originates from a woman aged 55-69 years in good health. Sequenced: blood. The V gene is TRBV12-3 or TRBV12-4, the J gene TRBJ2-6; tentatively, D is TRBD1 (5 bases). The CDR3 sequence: CASTRSGPGANVLTF. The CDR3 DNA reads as TGTGCCAGCACCCGTTCAGGGCCTGGGGCCAACGTCCTGACTTTC.